Reported below is one T cell receptor beta chain. Survey-level TCR beta sequencing used the immunoSEQ assay. Using immunoSEQ multiplex PCR, the repertoire was profiled, and TCRdb retains in-frame clones only, with some absent. The sample lists approximately 70,000 clones, around 93% occurring once. The TCR comes from a man aged 40-50 years with rheumatoid arthritis. Sequences were obtained from PBMCs.

The CDR3 DNA sequence: TGTGCCAGCAGTTTCAATGGCAGGGGGCTCCAAGGCTACACCTTC. Translation: CASSFNGRGLQGYTF. This sequence joins TRBV28 and TRBJ1-2; 8 nucleotides agree with TRBD1. Trimming took 3 bases from V and 8 from J; bases not matched to a gene: 11. Per germline, CDR1 MDHEN and CDR2 SYDVKM. The CDR3 runs to 15 residues.